This TCR beta chain was captured in a study of post-analysis software for immune sequencing data. Study-wide points: Patients carried several TRBV segments more frequently than controls did, and TRBV5-6, TRBV5-1 and TRBV20-1 were among them.

Prepared libraries of TCR beta cDNA carried unique molecular identifiers. The yield from roughly 1 to 10 million T cells was roughly 500,000 cDNA molecules in total. TCRdb independently ran MiXCR on the PCR reads; one entry per CDR3 protein. This table holds about 380,000 distinct CDR3 sequences, around 37% found once. This clonotype turned up a few times. As yet, its antigen is unknown. Trimming pared 5 bases from V and 7 bases from J, leaving 12 bases between. The CDR3 loop spans 12 amino acids. Specimen: blood. The chain uses TRBV12-3 or TRBV12-4 and TRBJ2-7; a weak D match, TRBD2 (5 bases). The receptor was isolated from a girl aged 5 to 17 with multiple sclerosis. CDR3: CASSLLRGEQYF. The CDR3 coding sequence is TGTGCCAGCAGTCTCCTGAGAGGGGAGCAGTACTTC.